One and the same sample provided the 30 T cell receptor beta chains below, sequenced in a study of T cell responses to AZD1222 COVID-19 vaccine. TCRdb's table, derived via immunoSEQ multiplex PCR, lists solely in-frame clones and lacks some. Of 90,000 to 95,000 clones listed, 85% to 90% are singletons. Here the sequenced sample was peripheral blood, taken on day 0 of AZD1222 vaccination. The receptors stem from an adult in good health.

The rearrangement links TRBV11-3 to TRBJ2-5; D gene ambiguous. Deletions cut 5 bases from V and 5 bases from J, with 15 bases between. This CDR3 has 14 amino acids. Germline assignment: CDR1 SGHNT and CDR2 YENEEA. The CDR3 sequence is CASSPGPRAETQYF. Here the CDR3 DNA reads TGTGCCAGCAGCCCCGGGCCTCGAGCGGAGACCCAGTACTTC.

A single count supports this clone. This chain joins TRBV5-1 and TRBJ2-1; 12 nucleotides align to TRBD2. V gave up 0 bases and J gave up 1 base; unmatched junction bases: 8. Germline V gene data show CDR1 as SGHRS and CDR2 as YFSETQ. CDR3 size: 19 residues. DNA for the CDR3: TGCGCCAGCAGCTTGGAACCCACTAGCGGGGGGCAATCCTACAATGAGCAGTTCTTC. Its translation is CASSLEPTSGGQSYNEQFF.

V gene TRBV5-4 combines with J gene TRBJ2-5; D ambiguous. The CDR3 is 13 amino acids. The V and J ends lost 1 base and 4 bases respectively, with 8 bases between them. Germline V gives CDR1 SGHNT, CDR2 YYREEE (reference sequence). CDR3 bases: TGTGCCAGCAGCTTGTTCGGTGGAGAGACCCAGTACTTC. Its translation: CASSLFGGETQYF. Full variable domain (rest looked up from reference TRBV5-4 and TRBJ2-5): ETGVTQSPTHLIKTRGQQVTLRCSSQSGHNTVSWYQQALGQGPQFIFQYYREEENGRGNFPPRFSGLQFPNYSSELNVNALELDDSALYLCASSLFGGETQYFGPGTRLLVL.

Note on this clone: At one of its ends the junction is not consistent with the germline gene, which may arise from a read error. The genes are TRBV18 and TRBJ1-2; TRBD1 matches at 9 bases. The CDR3 is 16 residues long. Germline CDR1 KGHSH, CDR2 LQKENI. This chain's CDR3 is CASSPQGASYNYGYTF. The CDR3, as DNA: TGTGCCAGCTCCCCACAGGGGGCTAGTTATAACTATGGCTACACCTTC.

This clone came up once. The V and J genes are TRBV6-5 and TRBJ1-5, with D hard to call. The CDR3 spans 13 residues. Trimming shortened V by 2 bases and J by 4 bases, and 6 bases separated the two germline ends. CDR1 MNHEY and CDR2 SVGAGI come from the germline V gene. The CDR3 reads CASSYQENQPQHF. The CDR3 DNA sequence: TGTGCCAGCAGTTACCAAGAGAATCAGCCCCAGCATTTT.

The chain employs TRBV7-2 and TRBJ2-7; 8 bases fit TRBD1. V dropped 4 bases and J dropped 2; count of bases not matched to a gene: 7. This CDR3 region has 15 residues. Germline values: CDR1 SGHTA, CDR2 FQGNSA. The CDR3 loop is CASSSASGQAYEQYF. Written as DNA, the CDR3 is TGTGCCAGCAGCTCGGCCTCGGGACAGGCCTACGAGCAGTACTTC.

The chain couples TRBV24-1 to TRBJ2-1; D unresolved. The CDR3 length is 14 residues. CDR1 is KGHDR, CDR2 SFDVKD, per germline. V lost 7 bases and J 9 bases, leaving 18 bases between the germline ends. This CDR3 is CATRGLDSLGEQFF. As DNA, the CDR3 is TGTGCCACCAGGGGTTTGGATTCACTTGGTGAGCAGTTCTTC.

This rearrangement joins TRBV19 to TRBJ1-5; D possibly corresponds to TRBD1 (5 bases). Germline V gives CDR1 LNHDA, CDR2 SQIVND (reference sequence). This CDR3 contains 14 residues. The V gene lost 5 bases and the J gene lost 2 bases, with 10 bases spanning the gap. The CDR3 sequence is CASSSVTGNQPQHF. As DNA, the CDR3 is TGTGCCAGTAGTTCGGTGACAGGCAATCAGCCCCAGCATTTT.

The chain uses TRBV4-2 and TRBJ1-1; no clear D. Germline CDR1 is LGHNA and CDR2 is YNFKEQ. The CDR3 loop spans 15 amino acids. V lost 0 bases and J lost 2, with 10 bases in between. The CDR3 nucleotides read TGTGCCAGCAGCCAAGAGGCAGGCTCTAACACTGAAGCTTTCTTT. Protein sequence: CASSQEAGSNTEAFF.

This rearrangement joins TRBV3-1 (or the pseudogene TRBV3-2) to TRBJ2-2; D uncertain. With 4 bases removed from V and 6 bases from J, the gap between germline ends came to 9 bases. Germline values: CDR1 LGHDT, CDR2 YNNKEL (reference sequence). The CDR3 has 13 residues. This chain's CDR3 is CASSPSGPGELFF. The CDR3, as DNA: TGTGCCAGCAGCCCCTCCGGTCCCGGGGAGCTGTTTTTT.

This chain connects TRBV11-2 to TRBJ2-1, with a weak D call TRBD2 (5 bases). Germline V CDR1 and CDR2: SGHAT, FQNNGV. V lost 5 bases and J 7 bases, leaving 9 bases between the germline ends. The CDR3 runs to 12 residues. Here the CDR3 DNA reads TGTGCCAGCAGCGGGGAGCGGAATGAGCAGTTCTTC. As protein: CASSGERNEQFF.

V is TRBV11-2 and J is TRBJ1-4; D remains ambiguous. CDR3 length equals 15 residues. Trimming stripped 1 base from V and 8 bases from J, with 14 bases between. Germline V gives CDR1 SGHAT, CDR2 FQNNGV. The CDR3 bases are TGTGCCAGCAGCTTAGTCGGCTACCCCGGGGAAAAACTGTTTTTT. It is translated as CASSLVGYPGEKLFF.

This chain links TRBV5-5 with TRBJ2-3, with D possibly called TRBD1 or TRBD2 (5 bases each). Between the trimmed V and J ends, which lost 3 bases and 2 bases, there was a span of 10 bases. This CDR3 is built from 14 residues. Germline assignment: CDR1 SGHKS and CDR2 YYEKEE (reference sequence). The CDR3 spells CASSWDGFTDTQYF. The CDR3 nucleotides are TGTGCCAGCAGCTGGGACGGATTCACAGATACGCAGTATTTT.

CDR3 sequence (DNA): TGTGCCAGCAGCCCGAGGAGGGGAGAGGGAGGGCCCAGGTACCAAGAGACCCAGTACTTC. This translates into CASSPRRGEGGPRYQETQYF. The chain combines TRBV5-4 with TRBJ2-5; the match to TRBD2 covers 7 bases. Looked up from germline, CDR1 is SGHNT and CDR2 is YYREEE (reference sequence). After removal of 4 bases from V and 0 bases from J, the junction contained 21 bases not matched to a gene. The CDR3 runs 20 residues.

V gene TRBV19 combines with J gene TRBJ1-6; D is perhaps TRBD1 (5 bases). The CDR3 is 13 amino acids. CDR1 is LNHDA, CDR2 SQIVND, per germline (reference sequence). V lost 7 bases and J 10 bases, leaving 14 bases between the germline ends. CDR3 loop: CASKTEGRSPLHF. CDR3 coding DNA: TGTGCCAGTAAAACGGAGGGGAGATCACCCCTCCACTTT.

The chain recombines TRBV12-3 or TRBV12-4 with TRBJ2-3, with D possibly matching TRBD2 (6 bases). This CDR3 contains 12 residues. Deletions cut 3 bases from V and 10 bases from J, with 11 bases between. The CDR3 spells CASSFGGMAQYF. The DNA of the CDR3 is TGTGCCAGCAGTTTCGGCGGGATGGCGCAGTATTTT.

This chain links TRBV5-6 with TRBJ2-7; 10 bases map to TRBD1. V was pared by 4 bases and J by 5 bases, with 6 bases of the junction left unmatched. This CDR3 region has 14 residues. Germline assignment: CDR1 SGHDT and CDR2 YYEEEE. The CDR3 coding sequence is TGTGCCAGCAGCCCAACGACAGGGGGCCACGAGCAGTACTTC. This sequence encodes CASSPTTGGHEQYF.

The genes are TRBV19 and TRBJ1-6; tentatively, D is TRBD1 (5 bases). The V gene's germline CDR1 is LNHDA and CDR2 SQIVND (reference sequence). The CDR3 consists of 14 residues. V gave up 0 bases and J gave up 10 bases, with 10 bases separating them. CDR3: CASSIDRVGSPLHF. In DNA, the CDR3 is TGTGCCAGTAGTATAGACAGGGTCGGCTCACCCCTCCACTTT.

V and J are TRBV5-1 and TRBJ2-1; 10 bases are a match to TRBD2. CDR1 and CDR2 (germline): SGHRS, YFSETQ. V shed 2 bases and J 4 bases; nucleotides not matched to a gene: 3. This CDR3 has 15 amino acids. The CDR3, as DNA: TGCGCCAGCAGCTTCAGCGGGGGGGAATACAATGAGCAGTTCTTC. It yields the protein CASSFSGGEYNEQFF.

The chain has TRBV2 and TRBJ2-1; D possibly corresponds to TRBD1 (6 bases). From germline, CDR1 is SNHLY and CDR2 FYNNEI. V lost 2 bases and J 4 bases, leaving 9 bases between the germline ends. This CDR3 has 14 residues. The DNA for the CDR3 is TGTGCCAGCAGTGAAACTAGGGGGTACAATGAGCAGTTCTTC. This gives the protein CASSETRGYNEQFF. Based on the CDR3 plus reference TRBV2 and TRBJ2-1, the full variable domain is EPEVTQTPSHQVTQMGQEVILRCVPISNHLYFYWYRQILGQKVEFLVSFYNNEISEKSEIFDDQFSVERPDGSNFTLKIRSTKLEDSAMYFCASSETRGYNEQFFGPGTRLTVL.

V gene TRBV11-2 combines with J gene TRBJ1-1; D remains ambiguous. The CDR3 sequence is 12 residues long. V was shortened by 2 bases and J by 8 bases, with 9 bases between the two germline ends. CDR1 and CDR2 (germline): SGHAT, FQNNGV. CDR3 amino acids: CASSLRIGEAFF. Written as DNA, the CDR3 is TGTGCCAGCAGCTTAAGAATCGGAGAAGCTTTCTTT.

This chain links TRBV2 with TRBJ2-7; TRBD1 agrees at 7 bases. This CDR3 is built from 15 residues. With V trimmed by 8 bases and J by 2 bases, 12 bases remained unmatched. In germline, CDR1 is SNHLY, CDR2 FYNNEI. CDR3 in amino acids: CASFSGRQGAYEQYF. CDR3 in DNA: TGTGCCAGCTTCTCAGGGAGACAGGGAGCCTACGAGCAGTACTTC.

The chain uses TRBV28 and TRBJ1-3, with TRBD1 matching 9 bases. V trimming: 3 bases; J trimming: 2 bases; junction bases outside the gene matches: 5. The CDR3 runs to 16 residues. Germline values: CDR1 MDHEN, CDR2 SYDVKM. CDR3 in amino acids: CASSLNGQGTGNTIYF. The CDR3 region has the DNA TGTGCCAGCAGTTTGAACGGACAGGGGACTGGAAACACCATATATTTT.

The gene calls are TRBV29-1 and TRBJ1-1; 7 bases line up with TRBD1. Germline values: CDR1 SQVTM, CDR2 ANQGSEA. V shed 7 bases, J shed 4 bases, and the junction held 6 bases outside the gene matches. This CDR3 region has 12 residues. The CDR3 loop is CSARQGTTEAFF. DNA for the CDR3: TGCAGCGCCAGACAGGGAACCACTGAAGCTTTCTTT.

This chain links TRBV5-4 with TRBJ2-1, with TRBD2 matching over 11 bases. CDR1 SGHNT and CDR2 YYREEE come from the germline V gene (reference sequence). CDR3 length equals 15 residues. V lost 4 bases and J lost 5; bases outside the gene matches: 5. The DNA for the CDR3 is TGTGCCAGCAGCCTTAGCGGGGGGGGTAACAATGAGCAGTTCTTC. Residues: CASSLSGGGNNEQFF.

The chain couples TRBV19 to TRBJ1-2, with D hard to call. CDR1 is LNHDA and CDR2 is SQIVND in the germline V gene (reference sequence). The CDR3 covers 12 residues. The germline V and J ends were trimmed by 6 bases and 1 base, with 6 bases remaining between them. The CDR3 region has the DNA TGTGCCAGTAGCGATCGTAACTATGGCTACACCTTC. It is translated as CASSDRNYGYTF.

This clone was seen once. The chain couples TRBV30 to TRBJ1-5; TRBD1 matches 7 bases. Per germline, CDR1 GTSNPN and CDR2 SVGIG (reference sequence). This CDR3 is built from 15 residues. The J segment lost 4 bases and the V segment lost 0 bases, leaving 6 bases of the junction unmatched. CDR3 DNA sequence: TGTGCCTGGAGTGTAGGGTCAGGGGGGAATCAGCCCCAGCATTTT. This encodes CAWSVGSGGNQPQHF.

The chain joins TRBV12-3 or TRBV12-4 to TRBJ2-1, with D perhaps matching TRBD2 (6 bases). CDR3 length: 13 amino acids. V dropped 6 bases and J dropped 4 bases, with 10 bases sitting between them. The CDR3: CASRNSGYNEQFF. CDR3 sequence (DNA): TGTGCCAGCAGGAATAGCGGTTACAATGAGCAGTTCTTC.

The genes are TRBV5-1 and TRBJ2-7; D perhaps matches TRBD2 (5 bases). V lost 2 bases and J lost 5, with 14 bases in between. The CDR3 totals 14 residues. In germline, CDR1 is SGHRS, CDR2 YFSETQ. CDR3 region: CASSFEGRRDEQYF. CDR3 DNA sequence: TGCGCCAGCAGCTTTGAAGGTCGGCGGGACGAGCAGTACTTC.

The rearrangement joins TRBV3-1 (or the pseudogene TRBV3-2) to TRBJ1-2; D possibly corresponds to TRBD1 (6 bases). This CDR3 comprises 16 residues. CDR1 LGHDT and CDR2 YNNKEL come from the germline V gene (reference sequence). The V end was cut by 0 bases, the J end by 4 bases, with 15 bases between. The CDR3 DNA follows: TGTGCCAGCAGCCAAGAGGGGGGGACAAGGACCTATGGCTACACCTTC. This gives the protein CASSQEGGTRTYGYTF.